This record covers a single TCR beta chain. This clonotype was counted only a few times. The specificity of this receptor is unknown. One base away there is no much larger clone; base qualities are not given. The data were taken from a study of spatial heterogeneity in lung cancer (dated by TCRdb to the late 2010s). A note on the overall study: Beta-chain transcripts were consistently detected in greater numbers than alpha-chain transcripts, which likely reflected higher beta-chain transcript abundance. A strong correlation was found between TCR transcript counts in tumor regions and a T cell transcriptional module score from matched bulk RNA-seq. Both alpha and beta chains were TCR-sequenced in samples taken at surgery, namely 220 tumor regions, 64 matched nontumor lung samples and approximately 51 PBMC samples. Nonsynonymous mutation counts, determined by whole-exome sequencing of tumor tissue, were related to TCR repertoire features. In non-small cell lung cancer, the study quantitatively compared TCR alpha and beta repertoires across several tumor regions, matched nontumor lung, and blood. In the raw uncorrected reads, each unique combination of TCR and UMI appeared more than ten times on average.

V has 3 bases trimmed and J has 5 bases trimmed; junction bases matching no gene number 9. The CDR3 measures 15 amino acids from cysteine to phenylalanine. Kept here is only the CDR3 DNA, which spans 45 bases and is read in frame from base 1. The time point label corresponds to: sample taken at primary tumor resection. Samples were obtained from 65 to 90 patients with early-stage, untreated non-small cell lung cancer from the lung TRACERx cohort. Whole RNA extracted from tumor and nontumor lung tissue, or from cryopreserved PBMC samples, was used for TCR sequencing without cell sorting. Only patients with enough RNA available from two or more tumor regions were chosen for TCR sequencing. Before being selected, tumor and adjacent nontumor lung specimens were reviewed by a lung pathologist. The investigation overall reported the following: Confirming at a functional level the hypothesis that regional TCRs recognize regional mutations was considered to require additional single-cell paired TCR alpha and beta sequencing. Counts of ubiquitous and regional expanded TCRs correlated with counts of ubiquitous and regional nonsynonymous mutations, respectively. Estimated TCR-seq coverage of tumor T cells was only roughly 7.3% for alpha chains and about 14% for beta chains. The number of expanded intratumoral alpha and beta TCRs correlated with the tumor nonsynonymous mutation count.

The method was 5' RACE. TCRdb shows the sequencer as NextSeq 500. In the TCR library protocol, a unique molecular identifier was attached to each TCR cDNA molecule so that PCR and sequencing errors could be corrected. As for the authors' bioinformatics: Decombinator tools were used for TCR identification, UMI-based error correction and CDR3 extraction. TCRs above a frequency of 2 per 1,000, corresponding to the top 1% of the tumor frequency distribution, were defined as expanded. Expanded tumor TCRs were classed as regional if statistically deemed absent (corrected P<0.05) from at least one tumor region, otherwise ubiquitous. Rényi diversity was computed with the R vegan package after subsampling each repertoire 100 times to 5,000 TCRs. CDR3 similarity networks were built from amino acid triplet string-kernel similarity, with CDR3s being connected when pairwise similarity was above 0.82. TCRdb reran the public reads through fastp at Q25 and MiXCR, keeping productive beta chains. Rows matching on CDR3 protein sequence are summarized as one entry with the most common DNA and genes. TCRdb, rather than the study authors, made the V and J calls. The sample contains 2,400 or so distinct CDR3 sequences, 15% of them found a single time. Around 7.5% of the sample goes to the ten largest clones.

The sequencing used lung tumor tissue, collected at surgery. This receptor was obtained from a female donor with early-stage non-small cell lung cancer. The chain is assembled from TRBV12-3 or TRBV12-4 and TRBJ2-5; 7 bases in the junction line up with TRBD1. The CDR3 loop reads CASSFSGQTSETQYF. The DNA is TGTGCCAGCAGTTTTTCGGGACAGACGTCGGAGACCCAGTACTTC.